A single sample is the source of the 21 T cell receptor beta chains below, sequenced in a study of blood T cell repertoires in COVID-19. Measured with immunoSEQ multiplex PCR; TCRdb has only the in-frame clones, and not every one. The sample shows 200,000 or so clones, roughly 79% of them seen only once. The sample taken for sequencing was peripheral blood. These receptors all come from a human donor with acute or convalescent COVID-19. The donor label of this sample is uncertain.

This chain connects TRBV6-5 to TRBJ2-5; 7 positions match TRBD1. Trimming took 6 bases from V and 5 from J; bases not matched to a gene: 6. CDR1 MNHEY and CDR2 SVGAGI come from the germline V gene. The CDR3 consists of 13 residues. The CDR3 DNA sequence: TGTGCCAGCAGGCCAGGGGGTCGGGAGACCCAGTACTTC. Translating it yields CASRPGGRETQYF.

The chain carries TRBV28 and TRBJ1-1; D is unresolved. Germline-derived CDR1 and CDR2 are MDHEN and SYDVKM. The CDR3 spans 14 residues. Trimming removed 5 bases at V and 3 bases at J, with 13 bases between. CDR3 protein: CASSRLDQYTEAFF. CDR3 nucleotides: TGTGCCAGCAGTCGACTGGATCAGTACACTGAAGCTTTCTTT. Based on the CDR3 plus reference TRBV28 and TRBJ1-1, the full variable domain is DVKVTQSSRYLVKRTGEKVFLECVQDMDHENMFWYRQDPGLGLRLIYFSYDVKMKEKGDIPEGYSVSREKKERFSLILESASTNQTSMYLCASSRLDQYTEAFFGQGTRLTVV.

This sequence joins TRBV18 and TRBJ2-7, with a possible D match to TRBD2 (5 bases). The CDR3 sequence is 14 residues long. Germline CDR1 reads KGHSH; CDR2 reads LQKENI. Trimming removed 6 bases at V and 6 bases at J, with 18 bases between. The CDR3, as DNA: TGTGCCAGCTCTCCCCTCCGTTCGGAGGTCGAGCAGTACTTC. This gives the protein CASSPLRSEVEQYF. Combining the CDR3 with reference TRBV18 and TRBJ2-7 gives the whole variable domain NAGVMQNPRHLVRRRGQEARLRCSPMKGHSHVYWYRQLPEEGLKFMVYLQKENIIDESGMPKERFSAEFPKEGPSILRIQQVVRGDSAAYFCASSPLRSEVEQYFGPGTRLTVT.

The chain is built from TRBV20-1 and TRBJ1-3, with TRBD1 identical over 7 bases. The length of the CDR3 is 15 residues. The germline CDR1 and CDR2 sequences are DFQATT and SNEGSKA (reference sequence). V was pared by 3 bases and J by 0 bases, with 5 bases of the junction left unmatched. The CDR3 sequence: CSASFPGGSGNTIYF. DNA for the CDR3: TGCAGTGCTAGTTTCCCAGGGGGCTCTGGAAACACCATATATTTT.

Concerning this clone itself: This CDR3 is also generated by other DNA sequences in the sample. The chain couples TRBV5-1 to TRBJ2-1; 8 positions match TRBD2. Germline loops: CDR1 SGHRS, CDR2 YFSETQ. V lost 4 bases and J lost 7; bases outside the gene matches: 7. The CDR3 has 14 amino acids. The CDR3 coding sequence is TGCGCCAGCAGCCCGGGGGGGCGGGAGAATGAGCAGTTCTTC. This gives the protein CASSPGGRENEQFF.

The V gene is TRBV5-5, the J gene TRBJ1-3; TRBD1 aligns across 10 bases. Trimming cost V 2 bases and J 5 bases; bases outside gene matches: 10. This CDR3 region has 17 residues. Germline CDR1 and CDR2: SGHKS and YYEKEE (reference sequence). CDR3 coding DNA: TGTGCCAGCAGCTTTATGACAGGGGGCTTGGTCAGAAACACCATATATTTT. This codes for CASSFMTGGLVRNTIYF.

This chain uses TRBV7-8 with TRBJ1-1; maybe TRBD1 (5 bases). Looked up from germline, CDR1 is SGHVS and CDR2 is FQNEAQ. The CDR3 spans 13 residues. V was cut by 5 bases and J by 10 bases, with 17 bases left in between. CDR3 DNA sequence: TGTGCCAGCAGCGGGGGGACTGGCAGAGGAGCTTTCTTT. Protein sequence: CASSGGTGRGAFF.

This chain connects TRBV7-9 to TRBJ2-5; 11 positions agree with TRBD2. The V segment lost 2 bases and the J segment 4 bases; nucleotides outside the gene matches: 6. Germline-derived CDR1 and CDR2 are SEHNR and FQNEAQ (reference sequence). This CDR3 has 16 residues. The CDR3 nucleotides are TGTGCCAGCAGCTTATGGCCTGGACTAGCGGGAGAGACCCAGTACTTC. Its translation is CASSLWPGLAGETQYF.

This clone has only one observation. The chain links TRBV11-3 to TRBJ2-5; 12 nucleotides match TRBD2. V shed 3 bases, J shed 3 bases, and the junction held 5 bases outside the gene matches. The CDR3 is 16 amino acids. Germline CDR1 SGHNT, CDR2 YENEEA. Written as DNA, the CDR3 is TGTGCCAGCAGCTTTAGACTAGCGGGAGTTAAAGAGACCCAGTACTTC. Amino acids: CASSFRLAGVKETQYF. The full variable domain, its missing parts supplied by reference TRBV11-3 and TRBJ2-5, is EAGVVQSPRYKIIEKKQPVAFWCNPISGHNTLYWYLQNLGQGPELLIRYENEEAVDDSQLPKDRFSAERLKGVDSTLKIQPAELGDSAVYLCASSFRLAGVKETQYFGPGTRLLVL.

The chain couples TRBV3-1 (or the pseudogene TRBV3-2) to TRBJ1-1; D gene unclear. Trimming took 3 bases from V and 1 from J, leaving 9 bases between them. The CDR3 consists of 14 residues. The germline V gene encodes CDR1 LGHDT and CDR2 YNNKEL (reference sequence). In DNA, the CDR3 is TGTGCCAGCAGCCAGATACGGGGGAACACTGAAGCTTTCTTT. Its translation is CASSQIRGNTEAFF.

The rearrangement links TRBV27 to TRBJ1-4; 8 bases are a match to TRBD1. V shed 4 bases, J shed 6 bases, and the junction held 1 base outside the gene matches. CDR1 and CDR2 (germline): MNHEY, SMNVEV (reference sequence). This CDR3 region has 13 residues. CDR3 region: CASSWTGYEKLFF. The CDR3 DNA reads TGTGCCAGCAGTTGGACAGGGTATGAAAAACTGTTTTTT.

The chain carries TRBV7-9 and TRBJ2-3; D is uncertain. Trimming took off 1 base at V and 4 bases at J, with 6 bases between the two ends. Per germline, CDR1 SEHNR and CDR2 FQNEAQ (reference sequence). The CDR3 is 13 residues long. The DNA for the CDR3 is TGTGCCAGCAGCTTAGGGTCAGCAGATACGCAGTATTTT. Amino acids: CASSLGSADTQYF.

The chain employs TRBV28 and TRBJ1-6; perhaps TRBD1 as D (5 bases). V lost 5 bases to trimming and J lost 0 bases, with 14 bases between them. This CDR3 comprises 17 residues. Germline V CDR1 and CDR2: MDHEN, SYDVKM. The CDR3 reads CASSRRGGSSYNSPLHF. DNA of the CDR3: TGTGCCAGCAGTCGGCGGGGGGGGAGCTCCTATAATTCACCCCTCCACTTT.

The genes are TRBV5-6 and TRBJ1-1, with 7 nucleotides matching TRBD1. CDR1 and CDR2 from the germline V gene are SGHDT and YYEEEE. This CDR3 contains 14 residues. V lost 5 bases to trimming and J lost 2 bases; unmatched junction nucleotides: 6. For the CDR3, the DNA is TGTGCCAGCAGTCGACAGGGTGGTAACACTGAAGCTTTCTTT. This codes for CASSRQGGNTEAFF.

The chain recombines TRBV5-1 with TRBJ2-7; 7 bases match TRBD1. This CDR3 region has 14 residues. Trimming took 5 bases from V and 1 from J; bases not matched to a gene: 6. Germline V lookup: CDR1 SGHRS, CDR2 YFSETQ. CDR3 in amino acids: CASSPDRASYEQYF. The CDR3 DNA follows: TGCGCCAGCAGTCCCGACAGGGCATCCTACGAGCAGTACTTC. The entire variable domain, with the rest obtained from reference TRBV5-1 and TRBJ2-7, is as follows: KAGVTQTPRYLIKTRGQQVTLSCSPISGHRSVSWYQQTPGQGLQFLFEYFSETQRNKGNFPGRFSGRQFSNSRSEMNVSTLELGDSALYLCASSPDRASYEQYFGPGTRLTVT.

The CDR3 spells CAWSHTGAGGNEQFF. The CDR3 DNA reads TGTGCCTGGAGTCATACAGGGGCGGGGGGCAATGAGCAGTTCTTC. The genes are TRBV30 and TRBJ2-1; a weak D match, TRBD2 (8 bases). Germline V gene lookup returns CDR1 GTSNPN and CDR2 SVGIG (reference sequence). The CDR3 extends over 15 amino acids. Trimming shortened V by 2 bases and J by 6 bases, and 17 bases separated the two germline ends.

The chain recombines TRBV28 with TRBJ2-1; TRBD2 aligns across 8 bases. With V trimmed by 2 bases and J by 6 bases, 6 bases remained unmatched. CDR1 MDHEN and CDR2 SYDVKM come from the germline V gene. This CDR3 contains 15 residues. The CDR3 sequence is CASSLQLAAINEQFF. In nucleotides, the CDR3 is TGTGCCAGCAGTTTACAACTAGCGGCTATCAATGAGCAGTTCTTC.

The V and J genes are TRBV6-2 or TRBV6-3 and TRBJ1-2; no reliable D call. Trimming stripped 0 bases from V and 2 bases from J, with 10 bases between. The CDR3 spans 15 residues. Germline V gene data show CDR1 as MNHEY and CDR2 as SVGEGT. The CDR3, as DNA: TGTGCCAGCAGTTACTCGGGCAGGTTCAACTATGGCTACACCTTC. This translates into CASSYSGRFNYGYTF.

The chain carries TRBV7-2 and TRBJ2-1, with 8 bases aligning to TRBD1. Germline assignment: CDR1 SGHTA and CDR2 FQGNSA. Trimming took 5 bases from V and 0 from J; bases not matched to a gene: 6. This CDR3 comprises 16 residues. CDR3 coding DNA: TGTGCCAGCAGCGCCTACAGGGGGAGCTCCTACAATGAGCAGTTCTTC. It specifies CASSAYRGSSYNEQFF.

The V gene is TRBV6-1, the J gene TRBJ2-1, with TRBD2 identical over 10 bases. The CDR3 is 18 residues long. In germline, CDR1 is MNHNS, CDR2 SASEGT. With V trimmed by 1 base and J by 8 bases, 14 bases remained unmatched. CDR3 sequence (DNA): TGTGCCAGCAGTGAAGATCGTTTCGCTAGCGGGAGAGATTATGAGCAGTTCTTC. Amino acids: CASSEDRFASGRDYEQFF.

V and J are TRBV7-2 and TRBJ1-5; unclear D gene. Trimming removed 5 bases from V and 2 bases from J, with 13 bases in between. Germline V CDR1 and CDR2: SGHTA, FQGNSA. The CDR3 extends over 15 amino acids. The CDR3 spells CASSQEAFGNQPQHF. CDR3 sequence (DNA): TGTGCCAGCAGCCAGGAGGCTTTTGGCAATCAGCCCCAGCATTTT.